This T cell receptor beta chain was sequenced during a study of memory CD4+ T cells and cytomegalovirus serostatus (dated by TCRdb to the late 2010s). At the level of the whole study: The cohort included some 35 healthy adults from Belgium, of whom 9 were CMV seropositive and approximately 25 were CMV seronegative. To replicate a published TCR-based CMV serostatus classifier, the study sequenced CD4+ memory TCRbeta repertoires from a Belgian cohort whose cytomegalovirus serostatus was known.

In the case of this clone: This clone's antigen is unknown. There are no base qualities to consult, and no much larger clone falls within one base.

The CDR3 measures 13 amino acids from cysteine to phenylalanine. Only the CDR3 DNA is retained, 39 bases long and in frame from the first base. CDR1 GTSNPN and CDR2 SVGIG were looked up in the germline V gene (reference sequence). Trimming at the junction amounts to 0 bases on V and 6 bases on J, and the germline ends lie 8 bases apart. Single viable CD3+CD4+CD8-CD45RO+ cells were sorted as memory CD4+ T cells on a FACSAria II. To determine CMV serostatus, a Roche Elecsys assay was used that detects serum IgG against CMV pp150, pp28, p38 and p52. Following thawing, total CD4+ T cells were enriched through positive selection using CD4 magnetic microbeads. The samples came from a different study that was designed specifically to examine the CD4+ T cell memory repertoire. Peripheral blood mononuclear cells were isolated and cryopreserved according to standard operating procedures, and serum was kept at -80 degrees C. The staining relied on CD3-PerCP (BW264/56), CD4-APC (RPA-T4), CD45RO-PE (UCHT1) and CD8-Pacific Orange (3B5) antibodies, and Sytox blue was used to exclude non-viable cells.

The research as a whole found: On the Belgian cohort, the classifier built on the original framework reached a median bootstrapped AUC of around 0.96, with a 95% CI of 0.76-1.00. CMV serostatus prediction reached a median bootstrapped AUC of about 0.94 with the original framework and just over 0.9 with a US-trained random forest. The results were interpreted as suggesting that the CMV-associated TCR signature is mostly present in the CD4+ memory repertoire. Of fewer than 200 previously reported CMV-associated TCRbeta sequences, approximately 70 appeared in the CD4+ memory repertoires, each in one to five individuals. Only CD4+CD45RO+ memory cells were sequenced, in contrast to the original study, which included naive and memory CD4+ and CD8+ populations.

Genomic DNA was extracted from sorted cells with the Quick-DNA Microprep Kit. TCRbeta DNA was amplified with the immunoSEQ hsTCRbeta kit following the manufacturer's protocol. An Illumina MiSeq instrument was used to sequence the TCRbeta libraries. As for how the authors treated the data: After out-of-frame sequences were removed, 2.4 million or so distinct TCRbeta sequences remained, averaging about 61,000 per individual. Two values were used to score each individual: the count of 164 previously reported CMV-associated TCRbeta sequences and the total count of productive distinct TCRbeta sequences. A beta-binomial model was reimplemented in Python, and scikit-learn random forests with default parameters were trained on data from the US cohort. Classifier performance on the Belgian cohort was reported as the median AUC with percentile confidence intervals calculated over 10,000 bootstrap iterations. Here the immuneACCESS table is served through TCRdb, limited to in-frame sequences with V and J called. Missing clones are a known gap in these copies; in checked studies unresolved V genes cover under half, and the rest lacks a known reason. V and J calls and clone size are copied from that table; D and trimming were computed from the DNA. Recorded for this sample are 56,000 or so clones; 82% of them occurred a single time. The ten biggest clones cover roughly 0.4% of the sample.

The clonotype originates from an adult in good health and CMV-seronegative. Recombination connected TRBV30 to TRBJ1-4; a confident D gene designation cannot be given. Source material: memory CD4+ T cells from blood. In nucleotide form, the sequence is TGTGCCTGGAGTGTATACGGGGATGAAAAACTGTTTTTT. Translated, it reads CAWSVYGDEKLFF.